The source of this T cell receptor (beta chain) is a study of T cell responses to AZD1222 COVID-19 vaccine. Study results and limitations: Mapped onto spike, vaccine-associated CD4 TCRs spanned it and were dominant at 160-218 and 743-854. Clonal diversity may have been underestimated, and the donors were mostly white British, with more females than males.

Trimming took 6 bases from V and 1 from J; bases not matched to a gene: 5. Germline assignment: CDR1 MNHEY and CDR2 SVGAGI. The CDR3 loop spans 15 amino acids. Libraries were prepared by immunoSEQ multiplex PCR; TCRdb keeps only in-frame clonotypes and omits some of them. The sample lists some 100,000 clones; around nine tenths were seen once. This clone was observed once. Antigen specificity is unknown. The TCR sequence derives from an adult who received the AZD1222 COVID-19 vaccine. The sample here was peripheral blood, taken 28 days after the second AZD1222 dose. V gene TRBV6-5 combines with J gene TRBJ2-5; TRBD2 agrees at 10 bases. This CDR3 reads CASRASGGTQETQYF. In nucleotides, the CDR3 is TGTGCCAGCAGGGCTAGCGGGGGAACCCAAGAGACCCAGTACTTC.